The 8 T cell receptor beta chains below come from one sample, sequenced in a study of blood T cell repertoires in COVID-19. Assay: immunoSEQ multiplex PCR; the TCRdb copy retains only in-frame clones and omits some. The data contain tens of thousands of clones, 83% of them seen just once; the ten biggest clones take up roughly 28%. Sequencing was performed on peripheral blood. The origin of the receptors is a woman at least 80 years old with acute or convalescent COVID-19.

This chain joins TRBV4-3 and TRBJ1-5, with D perhaps TRBD1 (6 bases). CDR3 length: 15 residues. CDR1 is LGHNA, CDR2 YSLEER, per germline. Trimming cost V 0 bases and J 5 bases, with 11 bases left between them. The CDR3 sequence: CASSQDTGRYQPQHF. Written as DNA, the CDR3 is TGCGCCAGCAGCCAAGACACAGGGCGGTATCAGCCCCAGCATTTT.

This clone was observed once. The chain joins TRBV7-2 to TRBJ2-7; 11 nucleotides line up with TRBD2. The CDR3 consists of 18 residues. CDR1 SGHTA and CDR2 FQGNSA come from the germline V gene. Trimming at V came to 4 bases and at J to 1 base, leaving 12 bases not matched to a gene. For the CDR3, the DNA is TGTGCCAGCAGCTCTCGGGGTAGCGGGAGGGCCGCTTCCTACGAGCAGTACTTC. Protein: CASSSRGSGRAASYEQYF.

This chain uses TRBV2 with TRBJ1-1; TRBD1 might be the D (5 bases). Germline lookup yields CDR1 SNHLY and CDR2 FYNNEI. The CDR3 length is 13 residues. The ends were cut back, 5 bases at V and 5 bases at J, with 12 bases in the middle. The DNA for the CDR3 is TGTGCCAGCAGTCTGGGGGGAGAGACTGAAGCTTTCTTT. It encodes CASSLGGETEAFF.

The chain joins TRBV5-6 to TRBJ2-2; D remains unclear. V dropped 4 bases and J dropped 6 bases, with 13 bases sitting between them. There are 14 residues in the CDR3. Germline CDR1 SGHDT, CDR2 YYEEEE. The CDR3, as DNA: TGTGCCAGCAGCCGAGTCGCCGTTTCCGGGGAGCTGTTTTTT. It is translated as CASSRVAVSGELFF.

V usage is TRBV18 and J usage is TRBJ2-5; TRBD1 agrees at 9 bases. V lost 3 bases to trimming and J lost 5 bases; unmatched junction nucleotides: 7. The length of the CDR3 is 15 residues. Germline lookup yields CDR1 KGHSH and CDR2 LQKENI. CDR3 sequence: CASSPDRGGWETQYF. As DNA, the CDR3 is TGTGCCAGCTCACCGGACAGGGGAGGTTGGGAGACCCAGTACTTC. The whole variable domain, filled in from reference TRBV18 and TRBJ2-5, reads NAGVMQNPRHLVRRRGQEARLRCSPMKGHSHVYWYRQLPEEGLKFMVYLQKENIIDESGMPKERFSAEFPKEGPSILRIQQVVRGDSAAYFCASSPDRGGWETQYFGPGTRLLVL.

This chain uses TRBV7-2 with TRBJ2-3; TRBD2 matches 8 bases. This CDR3 has 14 residues. Germline-derived CDR1 and CDR2 are SGHTA and FQGNSA. V was pared by 2 bases and J by 6 bases, with 4 bases of the junction left unmatched. CDR3: CASSLTRGVDTQYF. The CDR3 DNA sequence: TGTGCCAGCAGCTTAACGCGGGGGGTGGATACGCAGTATTTT.

This clone was seen a few times. The gene calls are TRBV24-1 and TRBJ2-3; 7 positions agree with TRBD2. V shed 3 bases, J shed 8 bases, and the junction held 7 bases outside the gene matches. Germline V gives CDR1 KGHDR, CDR2 SFDVKD. The CDR3 is made up of 14 amino acids. The CDR3 DNA reads as TGTGCCACCAGTGATCCGGGTGTAGCGGGTACGCAGTATTTT. Its translation is CATSDPGVAGTQYF.

The V and J genes are TRBV7-9 and TRBJ1-1; D ambiguous. CDR1 SEHNR and CDR2 FQNEAQ come from the germline V gene (reference sequence). V was shortened by 3 bases and J by 3 bases, with 8 bases between the two germline ends. The CDR3 runs to 13 residues. CDR3 loop: CASSLNGHTEAFF. The CDR3 DNA reads TGTGCCAGCAGCTTGAACGGTCACACTGAAGCTTTCTTT.